Sequencing of this TCR beta chain was carried out in a study of T cells after yellow fever vaccination. It was through 5'RACE template switching that TCR cDNA was made, with a universal primer site and UMIs added. In TCRdb, the 5' RACE reads were re-called with MiXCR into one record per CDR3 protein. The sample lists 500,000 to 650,000 distinct CDR3 sequences, approximately 12% occurring once. The sequence was obtained from a man aged 25 to 40 who received the YFV17D yellow fever vaccine. The specimen comprised PBMCs, sampled on the day of the yellow fever booster vaccination.

The CDR3 protein is CASSNYATNEKLFF. DNA for the CDR3: TGTGCCAGCAGCAACTATGCAACTAATGAAAAACTGTTTTTT. The chain couples TRBV7-9 to TRBJ1-4; no firm D call. Deletions cut 5 bases from V and 0 bases from J, with 7 bases between. The germline gives CDR1 SEHNR, CDR2 FQNEAQ (reference sequence). This CDR3 contains 14 residues.